The 6 T cell receptor beta chains reported below all come from one sample, sequenced in a study of T cells in Graves' hyperthyroidism and ophthalmopathy. RNA transcripts served as the template for amplifying TCR beta CDR3 regions. The study used the HTBI primer set for a first-round RT-PCR of the TCR CDR3. TCRdb reanalysed the multiplex PCR reads using MiXCR and keeps one entry per CDR3 protein. The data show 500,000 to 700,000 distinct CDR3 sequences, approximately 15% seen once. The sample consisted of blood. These receptors originate from a woman between 18 and 29 years old with Graves' hyperthyroidism.

The chain employs TRBV5-5 and TRBJ2-1, with D maybe TRBD2 (5 bases). Trimming removed 1 base from V and 2 bases from J, with 10 bases in between. The CDR3 extends over 15 amino acids. Germline V gene sequence: CDR1 SGHKS, CDR2 YYEKEE (reference sequence). The CDR3 region has the DNA TGTGCCAGCAGCTTGAGTCCGGGAACCTACAATGAGCAGTTCTTC. Its translation: CASSLSPGTYNEQFF.

The table lists this clonotype with many counts. V gene TRBV11-3 combines with J gene TRBJ2-1, with TRBD2 matching over 13 bases. This CDR3 contains 15 residues. After removal of 5 bases from V and 5 bases from J, the junction contained 3 bases not matched to a gene. Germline V lookup: CDR1 SGHNT, CDR2 YENEEA. DNA of the CDR3: TGTGCCAGCAGCATGACTAGCGGGGGGAACAATGAGCAGTTCTTC. Translation gives CASSMTSGGNNEQFF.

The J gene is TRBJ1-4, the V gene TRBV12-3 or TRBV12-4, with 7 positions matching TRBD1. There are 15 residues in the CDR3. J gave up 7 bases and V 8 bases, and 13 bases lay outside the gene matches. The CDR3 bases are TGTGCCAGCCGATCGGCGGGTAGGGGGCGTGAAAAACTGTTTTTT. This sequence encodes CASRSAGRGREKLFF.

The sample holds many counts of this clonotype. The V and J genes are TRBV12-3 or TRBV12-4 and TRBJ2-7; D ambiguous. The CDR3 loop spans 13 amino acids. The V end was cut by 6 bases, the J end by 0 bases, with 9 bases between. Here the CDR3 DNA reads TGTGCCAGCAGACGGTCCAACTCCTACGAGCAGTACTTC. It is translated as CASRRSNSYEQYF.

This clonotype was counted many times. The gene calls are TRBV20-1 and TRBJ2-1; 8 bases agree with TRBD2. V was pared by 5 bases and J by 4 bases, with 7 bases of the junction left unmatched. The germline CDR1 and CDR2 sequences are DFQATT and SNEGSKA (reference sequence). The length of the CDR3 is 14 residues. As DNA, the CDR3 is TGCAGTGCTGGAGCGGGAGTGGGATACAATGAGCAGTTCTTC. As protein: CSAGAGVGYNEQFF.

The rearrangement links TRBV3-1 to TRBJ2-3; D uncertain. V gave up 3 bases and J gave up 8 bases, with 9 bases separating them. The germline V gene has CDR1 LGHDT and CDR2 YNNKEL (reference sequence). This CDR3 has 12 amino acids. The DNA of the CDR3 is TGTGCCAGCAGCCAGGCCTTGGGTACGCAGTATTTT. Translating it yields CASSQALGTQYF.